This T cell receptor beta chain stems from a study of blood T cell repertoires in COVID-19. Profiled with immunoSEQ multiplex PCR; TCRdb holds only in-frame clones, not every one. The sample yields roughly 250,000 clones, around 85% seen once. This CDR3 comprises 17 residues. Germline V gives CDR1 SGHRS, CDR2 YFSETQ. V was clipped by 0 bases and J by 0 bases, with 10 bases between them. This TCR was recovered from a woman in her forties or fifties who had recovered from COVID-19. This rearrangement joins TRBV5-1 to TRBJ1-6; a weak D match, TRBD1 (5 bases). What was sequenced was PBMCs or T cells enriched from blood (not recorded which). Here the CDR3 reads CASSLGPGASYNSPLHF. The DNA of the CDR3 is TGCGCCAGCAGCTTGGGCCCTGGGGCCTCCTATAATTCACCCCTCCACTTT.